These 10 T cell receptor beta chains came from one sample sequenced in a study of blood T cell repertoires in COVID-19. Assay: immunoSEQ multiplex PCR; the TCRdb copy retains only in-frame clones and omits some. The table records fewer than 90,000 clones, roughly 80% of them present only once. Sequencing was performed on peripheral blood. These receptors all come from a man over 45 with acute or convalescent COVID-19.

The gene calls are TRBV5-1 and TRBJ1-1, with 7 bases identical to TRBD1. With 0 bases clipped from V and 1 base from J, the junction kept 6 bases outside the gene matches. The CDR3 is 16 residues long. CDR1 is SGHRS, CDR2 YFSETQ, per germline. The chain's CDR3 is CASSLGGTDRNTEAFF. CDR3 nucleotides: TGCGCCAGCAGCTTGGGGGGGACAGACCGGAACACTGAAGCTTTCTTT.

V is TRBV14 and J is TRBJ1-5; the match to TRBD1 covers 8 bases. Germline CDR1 SGHDN, CDR2 FVKESK. The CDR3 contains 15 residues. With V trimmed by 3 bases and J by 4 bases, 5 bases remained unmatched. CDR3 nucleotide sequence: TGTGCCAGCAGCCAGGCAGGGGGCCCGAATCAGCCCCAGCATTTT. Protein product: CASSQAGGPNQPQHF. Together with reference TRBV14 and TRBJ1-5, the CDR3 gives the full variable domain: EAGVTQFPSHSVIEKGQTVTLRCDPISGHDNLYWYRRVMGKEIKFLLHFVKESKQDESGMPNNRFLAERTGGTYSTLKVQPAELEDSGVYFCASSQAGGPNQPQHFGDGTRLSIL.

The V call is TRBV19, the J call TRBJ1-1, with a tentative D call TRBD1 (6 bases). V was pared by 6 bases and J by 5 bases, with 13 bases between. Germline CDR1 is LNHDA and CDR2 is SQIVND (reference sequence). The CDR3 sequence is 13 residues long. The chain's CDR3 is CASSPGQLTEAFF. In DNA, the CDR3 is TGTGCCAGTAGCCCCGGACAGTTAACTGAAGCTTTCTTT.

The rearrangement uses TRBV29-1 and TRBJ2-2, with TRBD1 as a possible D gene (5 bases). Germline CDR1 SQVTM, CDR2 ANQGSEA. This CDR3 is 13 amino acids long. V dropped 4 bases and J dropped 4 bases, with 10 bases sitting between them. CDR3 sequence reads: CSVVNRSTGELFF. The CDR3 DNA reads TGCAGCGTTGTTAACAGGAGCACCGGGGAGCTGTTTTTT.

This clone occurred a few times. The rearrangement uses TRBV6-5 and TRBJ2-5; TRBD2 aligns across 10 bases. Germline assignment: CDR1 MNHEY and CDR2 SVGAGI. The length of the CDR3 is 14 residues. V was pared by 6 bases and J by 4 bases, with 5 bases of the junction left unmatched. Written as DNA, the CDR3 is TGTGCCAGCAGGAGTTCTAGCGGGAGAGAGACCCAGTACTTC. Its protein product is CASRSSSGRETQYF.

This clone has just a few counts. The genes are TRBV28 and TRBJ1-1, with 11 bases that match TRBD1. V lost 6 bases, J lost 4 bases, and 4 bases stayed unmatched. The germline CDR1 and CDR2 sequences are MDHEN and SYDVKM. This CDR3 comprises 14 residues. The DNA for the CDR3 is TGTGCCAGCAGAACCGGGACAGGGGGCACTGAAGCTTTCTTT. Residues: CASRTGTGGTEAFF. Supplemented by reference TRBV28 and TRBJ1-1, the full variable domain reads DVKVTQSSRYLVKRTGEKVFLECVQDMDHENMFWYRQDPGLGLRLIYFSYDVKMKEKGDIPEGYSVSREKKERFSLILESASTNQTSMYLCASRTGTGGTEAFFGQGTRLTVV.

This chain uses TRBV9 with TRBJ2-2; TRBD1 might be the D (6 bases). V lost 3 bases and J lost 6, with 12 bases in between. The CDR3 extends over 14 amino acids. Germline V gives CDR1 SGDLS, CDR2 YYNGEE. The DNA of the CDR3 is TGTGCCAGCAGCGCACGACAGGTTGCCGGGGAGCTGTTTTTT. Amino acid sequence: CASSARQVAGELFF.

The chain is built from TRBV27 and TRBJ1-1; D may be TRBD1 (6 bases). CDR1 and CDR2 (germline): MNHEY, SMNVEV (reference sequence). This CDR3 has 13 residues. With 3 bases removed from V and 1 base from J, the gap between germline ends came to 6 bases. The CDR3 DNA is TGTGCCAGCAGTTTGGGACAGAACACTGAAGCTTTCTTT. Its translation: CASSLGQNTEAFF.

The chain recombines TRBV29-1 with TRBJ2-1, with D possibly matching TRBD2 (6 bases). CDR1 SQVTM and CDR2 ANQGSEA come from the germline V gene. This CDR3 contains 15 residues. V was shortened by 4 bases and J by 0 bases, with 13 bases between the two germline ends. Here the CDR3 reads CSVGRGASSYNEQFF. Here the CDR3 DNA reads TGCAGCGTTGGGCGGGGCGCGAGCTCCTACAATGAGCAGTTCTTC.

DNA of the CDR3: TGTGCCAGCAGTTACTCGAGCCTGGCGGGAGAGGATGGAGATACGCAGTATTTT. Encoded protein: CASSYSSLAGEDGDTQYF. The chain couples TRBV6-2 or TRBV6-3 to TRBJ2-3, with 7 bases aligning to TRBD2. V lost 0 bases to trimming and J lost 5 bases; unmatched junction nucleotides: 14. CDR1 and CDR2 from the germline V gene are MNHEY and SVGEGT. CDR3 length equals 18 residues.